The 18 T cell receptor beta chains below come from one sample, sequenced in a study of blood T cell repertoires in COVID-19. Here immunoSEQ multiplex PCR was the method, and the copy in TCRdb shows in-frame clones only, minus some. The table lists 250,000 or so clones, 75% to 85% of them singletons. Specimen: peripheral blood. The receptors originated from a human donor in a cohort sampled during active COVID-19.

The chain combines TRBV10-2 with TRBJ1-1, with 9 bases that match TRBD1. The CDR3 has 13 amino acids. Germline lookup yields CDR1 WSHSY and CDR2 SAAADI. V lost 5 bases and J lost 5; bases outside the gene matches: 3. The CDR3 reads CASSWTGDTEAFF. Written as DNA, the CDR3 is TGCGCCAGCAGTTGGACAGGGGATACTGAAGCTTTCTTT.

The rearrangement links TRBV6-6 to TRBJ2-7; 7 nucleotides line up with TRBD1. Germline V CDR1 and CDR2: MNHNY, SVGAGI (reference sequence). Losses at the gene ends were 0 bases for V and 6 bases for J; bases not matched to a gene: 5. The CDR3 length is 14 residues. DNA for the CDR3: TGTGCCAGCAGTTACTCTGGACAGGAGAGCGAGCAGTACTTC. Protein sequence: CASSYSGQESEQYF.

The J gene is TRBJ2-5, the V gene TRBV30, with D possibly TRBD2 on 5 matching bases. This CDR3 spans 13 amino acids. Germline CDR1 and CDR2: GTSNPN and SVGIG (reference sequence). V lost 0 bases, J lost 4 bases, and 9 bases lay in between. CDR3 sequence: CAWSVGRLETQYF. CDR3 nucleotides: TGTGCCTGGAGTGTGGGGAGATTAGAGACCCAGTACTTC.

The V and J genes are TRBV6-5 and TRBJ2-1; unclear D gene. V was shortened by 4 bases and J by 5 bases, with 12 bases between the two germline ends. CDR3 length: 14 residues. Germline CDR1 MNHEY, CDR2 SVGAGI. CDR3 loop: CASSSHSSDNEQFF. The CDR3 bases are TGTGCCAGCAGTTCCCATTCCTCAGACAATGAGCAGTTCTTC.

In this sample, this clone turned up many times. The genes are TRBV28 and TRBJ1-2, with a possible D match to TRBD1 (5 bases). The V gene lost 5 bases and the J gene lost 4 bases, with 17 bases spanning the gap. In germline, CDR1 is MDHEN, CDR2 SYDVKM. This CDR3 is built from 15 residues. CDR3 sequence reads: CASSPGGGPIYGYTF. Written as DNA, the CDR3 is TGTGCCAGCAGTCCTGGGGGGGGACCAATCTATGGCTACACCTTC.

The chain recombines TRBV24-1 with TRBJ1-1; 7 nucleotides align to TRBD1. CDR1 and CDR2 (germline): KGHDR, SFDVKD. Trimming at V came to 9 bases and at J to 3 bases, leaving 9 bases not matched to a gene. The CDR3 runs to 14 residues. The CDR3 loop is CATSQTGKDTEAFF. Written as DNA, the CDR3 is TGTGCCACCTCACAGACAGGGAAGGACACTGAAGCTTTCTTT.

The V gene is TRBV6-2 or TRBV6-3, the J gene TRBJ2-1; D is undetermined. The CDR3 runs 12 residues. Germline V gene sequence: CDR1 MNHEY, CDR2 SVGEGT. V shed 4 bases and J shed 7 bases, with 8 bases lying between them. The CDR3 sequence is CASSSPRNEQFF. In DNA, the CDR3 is TGTGCCAGCAGTTCTCCTAGAAATGAGCAGTTCTTC.

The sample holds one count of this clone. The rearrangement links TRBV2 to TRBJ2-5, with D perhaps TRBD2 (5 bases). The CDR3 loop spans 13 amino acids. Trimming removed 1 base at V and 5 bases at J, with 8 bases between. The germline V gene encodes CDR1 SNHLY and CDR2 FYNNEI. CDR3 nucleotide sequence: TGTGCCAGCAGTGAAGGGACGGGGGAGACCCAGTACTTC. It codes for CASSEGTGETQYF.

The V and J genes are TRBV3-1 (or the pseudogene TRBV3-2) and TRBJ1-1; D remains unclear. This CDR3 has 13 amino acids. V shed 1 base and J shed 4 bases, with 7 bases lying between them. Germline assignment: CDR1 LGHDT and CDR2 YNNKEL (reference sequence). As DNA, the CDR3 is TGTGCCAGCAGCCAAGCCGAGGGCACTGAAGCTTTCTTT. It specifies CASSQAEGTEAFF.

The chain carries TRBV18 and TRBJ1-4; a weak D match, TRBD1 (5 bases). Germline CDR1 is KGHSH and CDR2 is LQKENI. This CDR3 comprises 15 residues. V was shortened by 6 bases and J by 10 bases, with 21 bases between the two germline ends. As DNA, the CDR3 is TGTGCCAGCTCCCTATCCGGGGAGGGGAGCGGAAAACTGTTTTTT. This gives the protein CASSLSGEGSGKLFF.

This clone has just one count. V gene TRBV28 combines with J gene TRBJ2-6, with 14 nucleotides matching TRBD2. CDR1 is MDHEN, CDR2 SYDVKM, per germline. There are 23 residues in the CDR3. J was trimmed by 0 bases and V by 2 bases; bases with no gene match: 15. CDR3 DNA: TGTGCCAGCAGTTTAGGATCGACGGGACTAGCGGGAGTATTTGTCTCTGGGGCCAACGTCCTGACTTTC. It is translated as CASSLGSTGLAGVFVSGANVLTF.

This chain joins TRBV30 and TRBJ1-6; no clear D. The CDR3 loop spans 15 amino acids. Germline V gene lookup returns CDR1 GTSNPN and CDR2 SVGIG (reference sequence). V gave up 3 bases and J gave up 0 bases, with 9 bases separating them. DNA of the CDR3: TGTGCCTGGAGCGGAGAGAGCTCCTATAATTCACCCCTCCACTTT. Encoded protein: CAWSGESSYNSPLHF.

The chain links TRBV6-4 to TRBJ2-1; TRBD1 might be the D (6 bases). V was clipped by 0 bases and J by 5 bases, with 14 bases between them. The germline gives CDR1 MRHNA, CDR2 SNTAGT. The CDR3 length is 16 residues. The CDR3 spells CASSDSVTGVNNEQFF. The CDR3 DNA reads TGTGCCAGCAGTGACTCCGTGACAGGTGTGAACAATGAGCAGTTCTTC.

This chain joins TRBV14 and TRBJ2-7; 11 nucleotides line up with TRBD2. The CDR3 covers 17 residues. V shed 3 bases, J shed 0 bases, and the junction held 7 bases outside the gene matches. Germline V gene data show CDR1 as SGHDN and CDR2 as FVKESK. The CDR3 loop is CASSHGGLADSSYEQYF. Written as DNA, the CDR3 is TGTGCCAGCAGCCATGGGGGACTAGCGGATAGCTCCTACGAGCAGTACTTC.

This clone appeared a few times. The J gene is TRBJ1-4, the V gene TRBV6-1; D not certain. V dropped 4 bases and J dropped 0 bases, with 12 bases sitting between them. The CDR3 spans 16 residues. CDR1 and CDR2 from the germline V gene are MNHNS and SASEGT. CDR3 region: CASSVRPGTTNEKLFF. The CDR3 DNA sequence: TGTGCCAGCAGTGTTAGGCCGGGGACAACTAATGAAAAACTGTTTTTT.

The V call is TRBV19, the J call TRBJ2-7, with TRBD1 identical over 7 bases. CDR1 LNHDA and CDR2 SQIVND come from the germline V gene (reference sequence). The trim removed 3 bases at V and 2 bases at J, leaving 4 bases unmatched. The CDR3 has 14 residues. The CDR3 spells CASSITGTAYEQYF. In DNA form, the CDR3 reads TGTGCCAGTAGTATTACCGGGACAGCCTACGAGCAGTACTTC.

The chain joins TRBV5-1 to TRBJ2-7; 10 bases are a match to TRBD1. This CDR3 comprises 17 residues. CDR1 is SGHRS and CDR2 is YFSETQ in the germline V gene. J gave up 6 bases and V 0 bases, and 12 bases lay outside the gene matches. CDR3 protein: CASSLAGDRGTSGEQYF. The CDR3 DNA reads TGCGCCAGCAGCTTGGCCGGGGACAGGGGAACGAGTGGCGAGCAGTACTTC. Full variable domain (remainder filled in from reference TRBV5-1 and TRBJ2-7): KAGVTQTPRYLIKTRGQQVTLSCSPISGHRSVSWYQQTPGQGLQFLFEYFSETQRNKGNFPGRFSGRQFSNSRSEMNVSTLELGDSALYLCASSLAGDRGTSGEQYFGPGTRLTVT.

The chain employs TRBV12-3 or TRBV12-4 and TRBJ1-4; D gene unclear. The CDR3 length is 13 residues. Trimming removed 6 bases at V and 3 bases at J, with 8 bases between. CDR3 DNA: TGTGCCAGCAGCCCTTTCCCTAATGAAAAACTGTTTTTT. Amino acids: CASSPFPNEKLFF.